Included here is one T cell receptor (beta chain) sequence, with context. Its antigen is unidentified. The repertoire was sequenced with immunoSEQ multiplex PCR; TCRdb's copy has only in-frame clones and lacks some. In the table there are about 69,000 clones, 85% to 90% of which are singletons. This sample is part of a study of OX40 agonist ivuxolimab in advanced cancers. Study observations and caveats: In CD8+ T cells, expanded clones were on average more numerous than in CD4+. Blood T cells, both CD4+ and CD8+, expanded clonally by week 6 at 0.1 to 3.0 mg/kg.

V shed 2 bases and J shed 2 bases, with 10 bases lying between them. Germline V gene data show CDR1 as PRHDT and CDR2 as FYEKMQ (reference sequence). The CDR3 consists of 15 residues. Patients were ruled out by autoimmune disease history or systemic immunosuppression. This clonotype was obtained from an adult with an advanced solid tumor such as melanoma, head and neck, liver or kidney cancer. The rearrangement joins TRBV13 to TRBJ1-5, with D perhaps matching TRBD1 (5 bases). This material consisted of CD4+ or CD8+ T cells sorted from blood, taken in a trial of the OX40 agonist ivuxolimab. For the CDR3, the DNA is TGTGCCAGCAGCTTATCAGGGATGGGCAATCAGCCCCAGCATTTT. It codes for CASSLSGMGNQPQHF.